This T cell receptor (beta chain) was recorded in a study of metastatic and nonmetastatic thyroid tumors. Across the study: The authors compared repertoires across blood and tumor or nodule tissue from malignant and benign thyroid patients. Study-wide results and caveats: It was reportedly found that TCR beta diversity was significantly higher in malignant thyroid tumors than in benign nodules, a difference seen in both blood and tumor samples.

Per the original methods: What underpinned the distant-metastasis classifier for papillary thyroid cancer was the set of CDR3 differences across clinicopathological groups. TCRdb re-analyzed the PCR reads through MiXCR. These V and J calls are TCRdb output, not the study's own analysis. The sample includes just under 8,000 clones, under 30% of them seen just once. Among the patients, none had received any treatment before thyroid surgery. Germline CDR1 reads DFQATT; CDR2 reads SNEGSKA (reference sequence). The CDR3 length is 17 residues. V gave up 2 bases and J gave up 6 bases; unmatched junction bases: 13. This clone occurred once. The antigen is undetermined.

The sequenced material came from adjacent normal tissue. The chain carries TRBV20-1 and TRBJ2-1; 10 nucleotides agree with TRBD1. The clonotype comes from a female donor with papillary thyroid cancer or a benign thyroid nodule (not recorded which). Some clones in this sample may be carry-over from other donors' samples. The CDR3 region is CSARSQIGTGAFNEQFF. The DNA of the CDR3 is TGCAGTGCTAGAAGTCAAATTGGGACAGGGGCATTCAATGAGCAGTTCTTC.